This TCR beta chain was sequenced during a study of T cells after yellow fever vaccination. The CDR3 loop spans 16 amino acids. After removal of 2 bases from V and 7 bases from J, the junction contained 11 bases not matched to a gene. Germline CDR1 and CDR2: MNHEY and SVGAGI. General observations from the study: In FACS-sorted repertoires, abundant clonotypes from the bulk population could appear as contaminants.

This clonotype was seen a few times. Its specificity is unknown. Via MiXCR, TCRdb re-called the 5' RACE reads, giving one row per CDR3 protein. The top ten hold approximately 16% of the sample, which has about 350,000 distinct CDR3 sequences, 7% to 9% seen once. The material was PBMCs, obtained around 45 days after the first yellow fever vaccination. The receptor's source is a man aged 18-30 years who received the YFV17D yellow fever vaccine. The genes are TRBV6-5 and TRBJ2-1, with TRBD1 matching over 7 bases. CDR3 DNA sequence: TGTGCCAGCAGTTACAGACAGGGCCCTCTACTTAATGAGCAGTTCTTC. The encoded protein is CASSYRQGPLLNEQFF.